The 29 T cell receptor beta chains below come from one sample, sequenced in a study of blood T cell repertoires in COVID-19. Profiling relied on immunoSEQ multiplex PCR, and the TCRdb table lists in-frame clones only, not all of them. The repertoire holds some 200,000 clones, with 85% to 90% as singletons. Sequencing input: peripheral blood. All receptors come from a woman aged 65 to 85 with acute or convalescent COVID-19.

This clone was recorded once. The chain links TRBV4-2 to TRBJ2-1; TRBD2 agrees at 8 bases. Germline V lookup: CDR1 LGHNA, CDR2 YNFKEQ. The trim removed 6 bases at V and 7 bases at J, leaving 11 bases unmatched. The CDR3 is 15 amino acids. This CDR3 is CASSTTGGGTNEQFF. The CDR3 nucleotides read TGTGCCAGCAGTACTACCGGGGGGGGGACAAATGAGCAGTTCTTC.

J is TRBJ1-2 and V is TRBV28; D may be TRBD1 (5 bases). With 3 bases removed from V and 4 bases from J, the gap between germline ends came to 12 bases. CDR1 is MDHEN, CDR2 SYDVKM, per germline. The CDR3 sequence is 14 residues long. The CDR3 region is CASSFRQTTYGYTF. The CDR3 nucleotides read TGTGCCAGCAGTTTTAGACAGACGACCTATGGCTACACCTTC.

The rearrangement joins TRBV6-5 to TRBJ1-2, with D unresolved. The CDR3 sequence is 13 residues long. Trimming took 6 bases from V and 4 from J, leaving 12 bases between them. The germline CDR1 and CDR2 sequences are MNHEY and SVGAGI. The CDR3 coding sequence is TGTGCCAGCAGGAGCATGAGCGGCTATGGCTACACCTTC. This gives the protein CASRSMSGYGYTF.

V is TRBV5-1 and J is TRBJ1-4; no firm D call. Germline lookup yields CDR1 SGHRS and CDR2 YFSETQ. The CDR3 spans 14 residues. Trimming stripped 0 bases from V and 4 bases from J, with 7 bases between. CDR3 sequence: CASSLDPGNEKLFF. The CDR3 bases are TGCGCCAGCAGCTTGGACCCGGGTAATGAAAAACTGTTTTTT.

This clone was seen only a few times. The chain recombines TRBV7-2 with TRBJ1-2, with 7 bases fitting TRBD1. This CDR3 is 16 amino acids long. V lost 5 bases, J lost 2 bases, and 11 bases stayed unmatched. Germline V gene data show CDR1 as SGHTA and CDR2 as FQGNSA. The CDR3 nucleotides read TGTGCCAGCAGCCCTGAAGGGACAGCGCGGAACTATGGCTACACCTTC. As protein: CASSPEGTARNYGYTF.

This clone was counted between two and nine times. This chain joins TRBV27 and TRBJ2-1; 8 nucleotides match TRBD2. CDR1 is MNHEY, CDR2 SMNVEV, per germline (reference sequence). The CDR3 contains 15 residues. V was pared by 6 bases and J by 7 bases, with 11 bases of the junction left unmatched. Here the CDR3 reads CASSPGLGGVNEQFF. The CDR3 DNA reads TGTGCCAGCAGCCCGGGACTAGGGGGAGTGAATGAGCAGTTCTTC.

The J gene is TRBJ2-3, the V gene TRBV11-2; the match to TRBD2 covers 9 bases. This CDR3 spans 16 amino acids. CDR1 is SGHAT, CDR2 FQNNGV, per germline. Trimming at V came to 2 bases and at J to 2 bases, leaving 5 bases not matched to a gene. CDR3 region: CASSLYRLAVTDTQYF. The CDR3 nucleotides read TGTGCCAGCAGCTTATACAGACTAGCGGTCACAGATACGCAGTATTTT.

The chain has TRBV3-1 (or the pseudogene TRBV3-2) and TRBJ2-2, with 8 bases matching TRBD1. Germline lookup yields CDR1 LGHDT and CDR2 YNNKEL (reference sequence). The ends lost 2 bases at V and 5 bases at J; junction bases unmatched: 10. This CDR3 is built from 17 residues. CDR3 nucleotides: TGTGCCAGCAGCCAACCTTCCGGGACAGGTTTAACCGGGGAGCTGTTTTTT. Protein sequence: CASSQPSGTGLTGELFF.

The chain couples TRBV7-9 to TRBJ1-6; D possibly corresponds to TRBD1 (6 bases). CDR1 is SEHNR and CDR2 is FQNEAQ in the germline V gene (reference sequence). This CDR3 is built from 14 residues. Trimming took off 4 bases at V and 8 bases at J, with 12 bases between the two ends. CDR3 nucleotide sequence: TGTGCCAGCAGCTGGTCAAACAGGGATTCACCCCTCCACTTT. Encoded protein: CASSWSNRDSPLHF.

This clone was observed once. This rearrangement joins TRBV18 to TRBJ2-1, with 7 positions matching TRBD1. The germline V gene encodes CDR1 KGHSH and CDR2 LQKENI. Germline trimming cut 5 bases from V and 0 bases from J; bases unmatched to any gene: 4. The CDR3 length is 15 residues. The CDR3 region is CASSSRDSSYNEQFF. The CDR3 DNA sequence: TGTGCCAGCTCATCGAGGGACAGCTCCTACAATGAGCAGTTCTTC.

The V gene is TRBV6-6, the J gene TRBJ1-2; 10 positions agree with TRBD1. CDR3 length equals 13 residues. The germline gives CDR1 MNHNY, CDR2 SVGAGI (reference sequence). The junction had 3 bases not matched to a gene; V was cut back by 2 bases and J by 9 bases. CDR3 residues: CASSYDRGQRYTF. The CDR3 bases are TGTGCCAGCAGTTACGACAGGGGGCAACGCTACACCTTC.

On this clone itself: This sample includes further DNA sequences coding for the same CDR3. CDR3 nucleotides: TGTGCCAGTAGTATAACGGTCTCCAATCAGCCCCAGCATTTT. Its translation: CASSITVSNQPQHF. The chain is built from TRBV19 and TRBJ1-5; D is unresolved. V dropped 2 bases and J dropped 3 bases, with 8 bases sitting between them. This CDR3 is built from 14 residues. CDR1 is LNHDA and CDR2 is SQIVND in the germline V gene (reference sequence).

The chain employs TRBV7-2 and TRBJ2-5; 14 nucleotides agree with TRBD2. From germline, CDR1 is SGHTA and CDR2 FQGNSA. V gave up 8 bases and J gave up 4 bases; unmatched junction bases: 9. This CDR3 contains 16 residues. The CDR3 is CASLPTSGGAGETQYF. In nucleotides, the CDR3 is TGTGCCAGCCTCCCGACTAGCGGGGGGGCCGGAGAGACCCAGTACTTC. Drawing the rest from reference TRBV7-2 and TRBJ2-5, the complete variable domain is GAGVSQSPSNKVTEKGKDVELRCDPISGHTALYWYRQSLGQGLEFLIYFQGNSAPDKSGLPSDRFSAERTGGSVSTLTIQRTQQEDSAVYLCASLPTSGGAGETQYFGPGTRLLVL.

This chain connects TRBV6-5 to TRBJ2-2; D is perhaps TRBD1 (6 bases). The CDR3 is made up of 16 amino acids. Germline CDR1 and CDR2: MNHEY and SVGAGI. V shed 2 bases and J shed 4 bases, with 14 bases lying between them. For the CDR3, the DNA is TGTGCCAGCAGTTACCTTCCAGGGGTGGCCACCGGGGAGCTGTTTTTT. It specifies CASSYLPGVATGELFF.

This rearrangement joins TRBV12-3 or TRBV12-4 to TRBJ2-3, with D hard to call. V lost 6 bases and J 5 bases, leaving 9 bases between the germline ends. The CDR3 has 12 residues. The CDR3 region is CASSSIVDTQYF. In DNA, the CDR3 is TGTGCCAGCAGCTCTATAGTAGATACGCAGTATTTT.

The gene calls are TRBV19 and TRBJ2-7, with D tentatively TRBD1 (5 bases). The V and J ends lost 5 bases and 5 bases respectively, with 13 bases between them. The germline gives CDR1 LNHDA, CDR2 SQIVND (reference sequence). CDR3 length equals 13 residues. CDR3 DNA sequence: TGTGCCAGTAGTCCTACAGGTTTCGACGAGCAGTACTTC. Translated: CASSPTGFDEQYF.

The chain is built from TRBV6-2 or TRBV6-3 and TRBJ2-4; D perhaps matches TRBD1 (6 bases). Trimming took off 4 bases at V and 8 bases at J, with 36 bases between the two ends. CDR3 size: 21 residues. CDR1 and CDR2 from the germline V gene are MNHEY and SVGEGT. The CDR3 loop is CASSFRTFSDRTLRLRHIQYF. The CDR3 region has the DNA TGTGCCAGCAGTTTCCGAACCTTCTCGGACAGAACATTAAGATTACGGCACATTCAGTACTTC.

The chain has TRBV5-4 and TRBJ2-1, with a possible D match to TRBD1 (6 bases). This CDR3 spans 14 amino acids. In germline, CDR1 is SGHNT, CDR2 YYREEE (reference sequence). V lost 4 bases and J 3 bases, leaving 11 bases between the germline ends. CDR3 DNA sequence: TGTGCCAGCAGCCCGACACAGGGCTACAATGAGCAGTTCTTC. This encodes CASSPTQGYNEQFF.

This clone occurred once. This chain joins TRBV6-6 and TRBJ1-6; D call uncertain. Between the trimmed V and J ends, which lost 0 bases and 5 bases, there was a span of 8 bases. This CDR3 has 15 amino acids. Germline V gene sequence: CDR1 MNHNY, CDR2 SVGAGI (reference sequence). In DNA form, the CDR3 reads TGTGCCAGCAGTTACTCGAGTATCCATAATTCACCCCTCCACTTT. Protein sequence: CASSYSSIHNSPLHF.

The chain links TRBV5-1 to TRBJ2-7; D uncertain. V was shortened by 4 bases and J by 3 bases, with 8 bases between the two germline ends. The CDR3 covers 12 residues. Germline V gene data show CDR1 as SGHRS and CDR2 as YFSETQ. In nucleotides, the CDR3 is TGCGCCAGCAGCCCACCCAGCTACGAGCAGTACTTC. Translated: CASSPPSYEQYF. The full variable domain, in which reference TRBV5-1 and TRBJ2-7 provide the parts outside the CDR3, is KAGVTQTPRYLIKTRGQQVTLSCSPISGHRSVSWYQQTPGQGLQFLFEYFSETQRNKGNFPGRFSGRQFSNSRSEMNVSTLELGDSALYLCASSPPSYEQYFGPGTRLTVT.

This clone came up many times. The V gene is TRBV10-2, the J gene TRBJ1-1, with D uncertain. Germline loops: CDR1 WSHSY, CDR2 SAAADI. CDR3 length equals 15 residues. V dropped 3 bases and J dropped 3 bases, with 14 bases sitting between them. The CDR3 reads CASSELYRGDTEAFF. The CDR3 DNA is TGCGCCAGCAGTGAATTATACCGCGGGGACACTGAAGCTTTCTTT.

This clone was counted a few times. The chain links TRBV5-4 to TRBJ2-3, with 8 positions matching TRBD2. Germline V gene lookup returns CDR1 SGHNT and CDR2 YYREEE (reference sequence). The CDR3 runs to 18 residues. With 4 bases clipped from V and 7 bases from J, the junction kept 20 bases outside the gene matches. This CDR3 is CASSRGGRGRGDRNTQYF. The CDR3 DNA reads TGTGCCAGCAGCCGGGGGGGCCGGGGACGAGGAGATAGAAATACGCAGTATTTT.

This sequence joins TRBV19 and TRBJ1-3, with 7 nucleotides matching TRBD1. V was clipped by 4 bases and J by 4 bases; unmatched bases: 4. The CDR3 has 14 amino acids. CDR1 and CDR2 from the germline V gene are LNHDA and SQIVND (reference sequence). CDR3 region: CASSKGTEGNTIYF. The CDR3, as DNA: TGTGCCAGTAGTAAAGGGACAGAAGGAAACACCATATATTTT.

This clone was picked up one time. V usage is TRBV5-1 and J usage is TRBJ2-2; 8 bases fit TRBD2. V lost 0 bases, J lost 4 bases, and 8 bases stayed unmatched. Per the germline V gene, CDR1 is SGHRS and CDR2 is YFSETQ. The CDR3 runs 17 residues. In DNA, the CDR3 is TGCGCCAGCAGCTTGGACCCGCGGGGGGCGGGCACCGGGGAGCTGTTTTTT. It encodes CASSLDPRGAGTGELFF. Complete variable domain (other parts from reference TRBV5-1 and TRBJ2-2): KAGVTQTPRYLIKTRGQQVTLSCSPISGHRSVSWYQQTPGQGLQFLFEYFSETQRNKGNFPGRFSGRQFSNSRSEMNVSTLELGDSALYLCASSLDPRGAGTGELFFGEGSRLTVL.

The chain couples TRBV27 to TRBJ2-1; D might be TRBD1 (6 bases). Per the germline V gene, CDR1 is MNHEY and CDR2 is SMNVEV (reference sequence). The CDR3 runs 15 residues. Trimming cost V 2 bases and J 4 bases, with 12 bases left between them. The CDR3 protein is CASSLKGVLYNEQFF. The CDR3, as DNA: TGTGCCAGCAGTTTAAAGGGGGTCCTTTACAATGAGCAGTTCTTC.

V usage is TRBV7-2 and J usage is TRBJ1-5; 10 bases line up with TRBD1. This CDR3 has 16 amino acids. Germline loops: CDR1 SGHTA, CDR2 FQGNSA. V shed 5 bases and J 1 base; nucleotides not matched to a gene: 5. The CDR3 coding sequence is TGTGCCAGCAGCCGGGACAGGGGTGAAAGCAATCAGCCCCAGCATTTT. Residues: CASSRDRGESNQPQHF.

The chain is built from TRBV9 and TRBJ2-7; the match to TRBD2 covers 8 bases. The CDR3 totals 14 residues. V dropped 4 bases and J dropped 5; count of bases not matched to a gene: 8. Germline V gives CDR1 SGDLS, CDR2 YYNGEE. DNA of the CDR3: TGTGCCAGCAGCCCCCAGGGACTAGTTGACGAGCAGTACTTC. It yields the protein CASSPQGLVDEQYF.

V is TRBV5-1 and J is TRBJ2-7; tentative D call: TRBD2 (6 bases). Looked up from germline, CDR1 is SGHRS and CDR2 is YFSETQ. The ends were cut back, 1 base at V and 0 bases at J, with 17 bases in the middle. This CDR3 comprises 17 residues. The CDR3 loop is CASSLTGTARFSYEQYF. The CDR3 DNA follows: TGCGCCAGCAGCTTGACCGGGACTGCTCGTTTCTCCTACGAGCAGTACTTC. Combining the CDR3 with reference TRBV5-1 and TRBJ2-7 gives the whole variable domain KAGVTQTPRYLIKTRGQQVTLSCSPISGHRSVSWYQQTPGQGLQFLFEYFSETQRNKGNFPGRFSGRQFSNSRSEMNVSTLELGDSALYLCASSLTGTARFSYEQYFGPGTRLTVT.

This clone was counted between two and nine times. The chain joins TRBV5-5 to TRBJ1-2; the D is unclear. The CDR3 totals 13 residues. Germline-derived CDR1 and CDR2 are SGHKS and YYEKEE (reference sequence). The V gene lost 3 bases and the J gene lost 8 bases, with 14 bases spanning the gap. In DNA form, the CDR3 reads TGTGCCAGCAGCTCCGATCCAACCCGGGGCTACACCTTC. Protein sequence: CASSSDPTRGYTF.